The TCR beta chain under discussion was sequenced for a study of T cell responses to AZD1222 COVID-19 vaccine. Overall study results and limits: Just 6 or 7 AZD1222 recipients were seropositive at baseline.

A word on this clone: Its antigen remains unidentified.

TCRdb's table, derived via immunoSEQ multiplex PCR, lists solely in-frame clones and lacks some. The table includes approximately 100,000 clones, around nine tenths detected once. V trimming: 0 bases; J trimming: 6 bases; junction bases outside the gene matches: 2. This CDR3 is built from 15 residues. Germline V CDR1 and CDR2: MNHEY, SVGAGI. This clonotype was obtained from an adult in good health. The V call is TRBV6-5, the J call TRBJ1-2; 12 positions match TRBD1. The sequencing used peripheral blood, collected on day 0 of AZD1222 vaccination. CDR3 DNA: TGTGCCAGCAGTTACTCCGGGACAGGGGGCAATGGCTACACCTTC. Translated, it gives CASSYSGTGGNGYTF.